Detailed here is one T cell receptor beta chain. Its target antigen remains unknown. No much larger clone exists at a distance of one base, and base qualities are not known. Each collaborating institution followed its own protocols to collect whole blood in K2EDTA tubes. For TCRbeta analysis, collaborators shipped samples in one of three forms: frozen whole blood, isolated PBMCs, or DNA extracted from either of those sample types. This record comes from a study of blood T cell repertoires in COVID-19 (TCRdb year 2020). Describing the broader study: Samples from collaborators originated in the United States, Italy and Spain and spanned both the acute and convalescent phases of COVID-19. Where available, HLA class I and class II types were obtained from metadata supplied by the sample provider rather than from assay-based typing. The repertoires were released in a freely available public database meant as a resource for research on the immune response to SARS-CoV-2. Samples came from the ongoing ImmuneRACE study (first 160 participants) plus 1,254 subjects from 6 global collaborators. Subjects who had been exposed to COVID-19, were actively infected with it, or had recovered from it provided the deeply sampled blood TCRbeta repertoires that made up the dataset. The material from the prospective study consisted of cDNA or gDNA derived from T cells, B-cell-depleted T cells, or PBMCs. A de-identified subject ID, COVID-19 status, age in years and sex were almost always included in the sample metadata.

TCRbeta CDR3 regions were amplified from genomic DNA using the immunoSEQ Assay, a bias-controlled multiplex PCR. Per the authors' processing: Within the assay, amplification of reference gene primers was used to estimate how many nucleated cells each sample contained. To quantify the absolute abundance of each unique TCRbeta CDR3 rearrangement, sequence reads were collapsed and filtered. For each sample, productive Simpson clonality was calculated by taking the square root of Simpson's diversity index across productive rearrangements. The clones in this table, taken by TCRdb from immuneACCESS, are in-frame only. Not every clone is retained; where verified, under half of the shortfall comes from an unresolved V gene, and the cause of the rest is unknown. The DNA gave D and trimming, while V, J and clone size come from that table. The table for this sample lists about 190,000 clones; 90% of them were counted only once. Roughly 0.6% of the sample belongs to the ten largest clones.

Counted from cysteine to phenylalanine, this CDR3 has 13 amino acids. The DNA shown is the 39-base CDR3, in frame from base 1. Sequences GTSNPN (CDR1) and SVGIG (CDR2) are obtained from the germline V gene (reference sequence). The junction shows trimming of 6 bases on V and 8 bases on J, plus 16 bases between the germline ends. The paper as a whole reports these results and caveats: Clinical and demographic metadata were provided uncurated, with the amount varying by source and participant.

The rearrangement combines TRBV30 with TRBJ1-4, with TRBD1 as a weak D call on 5 bases. The clonotype comes from a man between 50 and 59 years old with acute or convalescent COVID-19. The sequenced sample consisted of peripheral blood. For the CDR3, the sequence is CACPTLRGEKLFF. The base sequence is TGTGCCTGCCCTACTCTGCGGGGGGAAAAACTGTTTTTT.